This T cell receptor (beta chain) came from a study of T cell responses to AZD1222 COVID-19 vaccine (dated by TCRdb to the early 2020s). Regarding the study in general: AZD1222 recipients whose second dose came at about 4 weeks and those whose second dose came at about 12 weeks were combined into one group, since spike-specific TCR depth and breadth did not differ between the two schedules. Trial participants were enrolled by age into subgroups of 18-55, 56-69 and 70-plus years, and about 150, 27 and 61 TCR-sequenced participants, respectively, were included in these subgroups. TCR sequencing was performed for 230 to 250 trial participants, of whom about 200 were given two doses of AZD1222 and 26 were given two doses of MenACWY control vaccine. What the research found in general, with its limitations: Reportedly, almost half of the unique spike-specific TCRs recognized epitopes lying outside the regions that are mutated in the B.1.351 and B.1.1.7 variants. The whole spike protein was spanned by vaccine-associated CD4 TCRs, and dominant responses were seen in regions 160-218 and 743-854. Conclusions about previously exposed vaccinees were limited because only six AZD1222 recipients were SARS-CoV-2 seropositive at baseline. The 56-69-year group was small, and its depth increase did not reach significance, likely because of low power. Because no day 14 peak-response samples were available, the repertoires could be characterized only after the peak T cell response. Participants were mostly white British, with more females than males. The authors suggested clonal diversity may have been underestimated. After two AZD1222 doses, both the breadth and the depth of spike-specific TCRs were significantly higher than at day 0 and than in MenACWY recipients.

The cysteine opens and the phenylalanine closes a CDR3 of 13 amino acids. CDR3 DNA only is kept here, 39 bases in frame from base 1. Based on the germline V gene, the CDR1 and CDR2 sequences are MNHEY and SVGAGI. V is clipped by 4 bases and J by 8 bases, and the sequence between their germline boundaries is 14 bases long. The CDR3 regions of human TCRbeta chains were analyzed by immunosequencing. For the original study's pipeline: Repertoire TCRs were matched against a reference library of SARS-CoV-2-specific TCRs generated with the MIRA antigen-specificity platform. Breadth was defined as the fraction of unique TCRs that were SARS-CoV-2-associated, and depth was defined as the fraction of total T cells that were SARS-CoV-2-associated. Using the MIRA data, each spike-specific TCR was mapped to the spike region that the TCR reacts to and placed in a CD4 or CD8 class. Log10-transformed breadth and depth values were compared by one-way ANOVA with Sidak's multiple comparisons tests. In its TCRdb copy, this immuneACCESS table keeps in-frame sequences only and misses some clones. Where compared with another copy, unresolved V genes explain less than half of these, and the others have no known cause. Clone size and V and J calls were adopted from that table, with D and trimming inferred from the DNA. Across this sample there are more than 95,000 clones, with approximately 89% seen only once. About 20% of the sample goes to the ten largest clones.

As to this clone: It lacks a known antigen. It has no much larger one-base neighbor in the sample; base qualities were not kept.

This specimen's time point label, per the study, means: baseline before first vaccination. The vaccinee samples were drawn from two UK trials, COV001 and COV002, one of which was a single-blind randomized controlled phase 2/3 trial testing AZD1222 (ChAdOx1 nCoV-19) in healthy adults. For TCRbeta chain sequencing, PBMC samples were collected from trial participants at day 0 and at day 28 after the second dose. Recombination joined TRBV6-5 with TRBJ1-1; the D gene is possibly TRBD1, with 6 bases matching. Sample: peripheral blood, taken on day 0 of AZD1222 vaccination. This receptor was taken from an adult in good health. The nucleotide sequence reads as follows: TGTGCCAGCAGTTTTCGCCCAGGGACAGAAGCTTTCTTT. Its coded protein is CASSFRPGTEAFF.